A single sample is the source of the 8 T cell receptor beta chains below, sequenced in a study of blood T cell repertoires in COVID-19. The assay was immunoSEQ multiplex PCR, and TCRdb's table has in-frame clones only and misses some. The data show about 220,000 clones, almost 85% seen once. The sample comprised peripheral blood. All receptors derive from a woman aged 70 to 79 with COVID-19, enrolled during active disease.

V and J are TRBV18 and TRBJ2-1, with D hard to call. Per the germline V gene, CDR1 is KGHSH and CDR2 is LQKENI. The V end lost 3 bases, the J end lost 2 bases, and 8 bases lay between the germline ends. This CDR3 region has 14 residues. Written as DNA, the CDR3 is TGTGCCAGCTCACCGGTAGTTGCCTACAATGAGCAGTTCTTC. Translation gives CASSPVVAYNEQFF.

This rearrangement joins TRBV10-3 to TRBJ2-7, with a weak D call TRBD1 (5 bases). The CDR3 spans 13 residues. Trimming cost V 3 bases and J 3 bases, with 9 bases left between them. Germline assignment: CDR1 ENHRY and CDR2 SYGVKD. The CDR3 here is CAISEGEGYEQYF. CDR3 DNA: TGTGCCATCAGTGAAGGGGAAGGCTACGAGCAGTACTTC.

The genes are TRBV6-4 and TRBJ2-7, with 9 bases identical to TRBD1. The CDR3 covers 14 residues. V was pared by 9 bases and J by 5 bases, with 11 bases of the junction left unmatched. CDR1 MRHNA and CDR2 SNTAGT come from the germline V gene. DNA of the CDR3: TGTGCCAGGGACGGACAGGGGTTGAGCGACGAGCAGTACTTC. This codes for CARDGQGLSDEQYF.

This sequence joins TRBV5-1 and TRBJ1-5; TRBD1 is a possible D gene (5 bases). Trimming took 0 bases from V and 4 from J, leaving 11 bases between them. Germline values: CDR1 SGHRS, CDR2 YFSETQ. The CDR3 runs to 15 residues. Written as DNA, the CDR3 is TGCGCCAGCAGCTTGGGCATCTCAGGGAATCAGCCCCAGCATTTT. It specifies CASSLGISGNQPQHF.

The rearrangement links TRBV6-5 to TRBJ2-1; 16 bases fit TRBD2. The CDR3 sequence is 16 residues long. Losses at the gene ends were 4 bases for V and 4 bases for J; bases not matched to a gene: 1. The germline gives CDR1 MNHEY, CDR2 SVGAGI. This CDR3 is CASSLGLAGGYNEQFF. CDR3 coding DNA: TGTGCCAGCAGTTTGGGACTAGCGGGAGGGTACAATGAGCAGTTCTTC.

This chain joins TRBV7-3 and TRBJ2-1, with D possibly being TRBD2 (6 bases). Trimming stripped 0 bases from V and 5 bases from J, with 8 bases between. The CDR3 is 14 amino acids. CDR1 is SGHTA, CDR2 FQGTGA, per germline. The CDR3 DNA sequence: TGTGCCAGCAGCTTAACGGCGGGGAACAATGAGCAGTTCTTC. This translates into CASSLTAGNNEQFF. Complete variable domain (other parts from reference TRBV7-3 and TRBJ2-1): GAGVSQTPSNKVTEKGKYVELRCDPISGHTALYWYRQSLGQGPEFLIYFQGTGAADDSGLPNDRFFAVRPEGSVSTLKIQRTERGDSAVYLCASSLTAGNNEQFFGPGTRLTVL.

V usage is TRBV7-2 and J usage is TRBJ2-7, with D perhaps TRBD1 (6 bases). V lost 5 bases and J lost 10, with 18 bases in between. From germline, CDR1 is SGHTA and CDR2 FQGNSA. The CDR3 totals 13 residues. Here the CDR3 reads CASSTRDIPQQYF. CDR3 DNA sequence: TGTGCCAGCAGCACTAGGGACATCCCGCAACAGTACTTC.

This chain joins TRBV6-6 and TRBJ1-1; D uncertain. V lost 0 bases and J 4 bases, leaving 6 bases between the germline ends. The CDR3 length is 13 residues. Germline V gives CDR1 MNHNY, CDR2 SVGAGI (reference sequence). The CDR3 spells CASSYSGLTEAFF. The CDR3 DNA reads TGTGCCAGCAGTTACTCAGGACTCACTGAAGCTTTCTTT.